The entry that follows covers one TCR beta chain sequence. The study assigned cohorts using participant-reported clinical history. Data came from immunoSEQ multiplex PCR; TCRdb stores just in-frame clones and leaves some out. The sample consists of under 200,000 clones, less than 80% of them appearing once. The data belong to a study of blood T cell repertoires in COVID-19. Background on the study: Among Cohort 3 donors, those recovered had two negative PCRs, clearance, or symptom resolution. COVID-19 samples, acute and convalescent, were from the United States, Italy and Spain. From T cells, B-cell-depleted T cells, or PBMCs came the material, which was cDNA or gDNA.

Germline V lookup: CDR1 SGHNT, CDR2 YENEEA. There are 14 residues in the CDR3. V dropped 5 bases and J dropped 5 bases, with 13 bases sitting between them. Sequences were obtained from PBMCs or T cells enriched from blood (not recorded which). The chain has TRBV11-3 and TRBJ2-1, with D possibly being TRBD2 (7 bases). The origin of this receptor is an older woman in a cohort exposed to, infected with or recovered from COVID-19 (not recorded which). For the CDR3, the DNA is TGTGCCAGCAGCCGGGGGGCTAGGAACAATGAGCAGTTCTTC. Translated, it gives CASSRGARNNEQFF.